The next 24 T cell receptor beta chains were all read from a single sample in a study of blood T cell repertoires in COVID-19. TCRdb's copy holds only in-frame clones and misses some; the assay was immunoSEQ multiplex PCR. Among 89,000 or so clones, 90% to 95% were seen once, and the ten largest hold less than 5%. Sample: peripheral blood. These receptors were collected from a human donor with active COVID-19. The donor label of this sample is uncertain.

The chain is built from TRBV9 and TRBJ1-1; 9 bases agree with TRBD1. CDR1 is SGDLS and CDR2 is YYNGEE in the germline V gene. The CDR3 runs 14 residues. The trim removed 1 base at V and 10 bases at J, leaving 8 bases unmatched. CDR3 sequence: CASSVTGTGRAAFF. CDR3 DNA: TGTGCCAGCAGCGTAACGGGGACAGGGCGGGCAGCTTTCTTT.

This CDR3 is CASSLGQGPNEKLFF. CDR3 bases: TGTGCCAGCAGCCTGGGACAGGGCCCAAATGAAAAACTGTTTTTT. The chain couples TRBV3-1 (or the pseudogene TRBV3-2) to TRBJ1-4; 9 nucleotides align to TRBD1. Losses at the gene ends were 4 bases for V and 5 bases for J; bases not matched to a gene: 5. Per the germline V gene, CDR1 is LGHDT and CDR2 is YNNKEL (reference sequence). CDR3 length equals 15 residues.

V and J are TRBV6-5 and TRBJ2-1, with D perhaps matching TRBD2 (7 bases). CDR1 is MNHEY, CDR2 SVGAGI, per germline. Trimming removed 0 bases from V and 9 bases from J, with 18 bases in between. The CDR3 totals 16 residues. CDR3 in DNA: TGTGCCAGCAGTTACTCCCCCAGGGGAGGGTACTCTGAGCAGTTCTTC. It codes for CASSYSPRGGYSEQFF.

The V and J genes are TRBV7-2 and TRBJ2-3; no clear D gene. Germline loops: CDR1 SGHTA, CDR2 FQGNSA. V lost 5 bases to trimming and J lost 2 bases, with 11 bases between them. There are 14 residues in the CDR3. The CDR3 here is CASSPELYTDTQYF. The CDR3 region has the DNA TGTGCCAGCAGCCCCGAACTTTACACAGATACGCAGTATTTT.

The chain has TRBV9 and TRBJ1-1; a weak D match, TRBD1 (6 bases). This CDR3 has 14 residues. Germline V gene lookup returns CDR1 SGDLS and CDR2 YYNGEE. Trimming shortened V by 0 bases and J by 11 bases, and 17 bases separated the two germline ends. The CDR3: CASSVAGGARGAFF. CDR3 bases: TGTGCCAGCAGCGTAGCTGGGGGCGCCCGGGGCGCTTTCTTT.

The chain couples TRBV29-1 to TRBJ1-2; 7 positions agree with TRBD1. The germline gives CDR1 SQVTM, CDR2 ANQGSEA. This CDR3 has 18 residues. The J segment lost 2 bases and the V segment lost 0 bases, leaving 15 bases of the junction unmatched. CDR3 bases: TGCAGCGTTGAAGAGAGACAGGGAGCTACACCTTCCAACTATGGCTACACCTTC. Amino acids: CSVEERQGATPSNYGYTF.

The rearrangement uses TRBV24-1 and TRBJ2-3; 9 nucleotides line up with TRBD2. Trimming removed 2 bases from V and 5 bases from J; junction bases left unmatched: 7. Germline CDR1 reads KGHDR; CDR2 reads SFDVKD. The CDR3 is made up of 16 amino acids. The CDR3 region has the DNA TGTGCCACCAGTGATTCGCGGGGGGGCCTTATAGATACGCAGTATTTT. Protein: CATSDSRGGLIDTQYF.

The rearrangement uses TRBV7-8 and TRBJ2-2, with 12 bases that match TRBD2. Germline V gene lookup returns CDR1 SGHVS and CDR2 FQNEAQ. The junction had 11 bases not matched to a gene; V was cut back by 5 bases and J by 4 bases. CDR3 length equals 18 residues. The CDR3 region is CASSGRPTSGGFTGELFF. The CDR3 DNA reads as TGTGCCAGCAGCGGCAGACCCACTAGCGGGGGGTTCACCGGGGAGCTGTTTTTT.

This clone was picked up one time. The rearrangement uses TRBV27 and TRBJ1-4; TRBD1 is a possible D gene (6 bases). Germline-derived CDR1 and CDR2 are MNHEY and SMNVEV (reference sequence). The germline V and J ends were trimmed by 6 bases and 5 bases, with 7 bases remaining between them. The CDR3 runs to 12 residues. The CDR3 loop reads CASRRGNEKLFF. Written as DNA, the CDR3 is TGTGCCAGCAGGAGGGGGAATGAAAAACTGTTTTTT.

V and J are TRBV9 and TRBJ2-1, with D unclear. V was trimmed by 1 base and J by 0 bases, leaving 8 bases between them. Germline CDR1 SGDLS, CDR2 YYNGEE. This CDR3 has 15 amino acids. DNA for the CDR3: TGTGCCAGCAGCGTAAATCCCCGCTCCTACAATGAGCAGTTCTTC. It codes for CASSVNPRSYNEQFF.

The chain has TRBV20-1 and TRBJ2-1; D is unresolved. The V and J ends lost 6 bases and 3 bases respectively, with 6 bases between them. Germline assignment: CDR1 DFQATT and CDR2 SNEGSKA (reference sequence). The CDR3 is 11 residues long. The CDR3 loop reads CSAEDYNEQFF. CDR3 DNA sequence: TGCAGTGCCGAGGACTACAATGAGCAGTTCTTC.

The chain uses TRBV4-2 and TRBJ1-2; 8 bases agree with TRBD1. The J segment lost 2 bases and the V segment lost 0 bases, leaving 2 bases of the junction unmatched. Germline V lookup: CDR1 LGHNA, CDR2 YNFKEQ. The CDR3 is 15 residues long. The CDR3 spells CASSQEWTGNYGYTF. The CDR3 nucleotides are TGTGCCAGCAGCCAAGAATGGACAGGGAACTATGGCTACACCTTC.

CDR3 sequence: CASSRVAGGSYEQYF. The CDR3 nucleotides are TGCGCCAGCAGCCGGGTTGCAGGAGGGTCCTACGAGCAGTACTTC. The J gene is TRBJ2-7, the V gene TRBV4-3; possibly TRBD2 for D (6 bases). The V gene lost 4 bases and the J gene lost 1 base, with 14 bases spanning the gap. Germline CDR1 is LGHNA and CDR2 is YSLEER. This CDR3 is 15 amino acids long.

The chain links TRBV14 to TRBJ2-3; 8 bases line up with TRBD1. V was pared by 4 bases and J by 3 bases, with 3 bases of the junction left unmatched. The germline CDR1 and CDR2 sequences are SGHDN and FVKESK. The CDR3 loop spans 14 amino acids. The CDR3 reads CASSLRTGTDTQYF. The CDR3 bases are TGTGCCAGCAGCCTACGGACAGGGACAGATACGCAGTATTTT.

This rearrangement joins TRBV5-5 to TRBJ2-5; 9 bases map to TRBD2. The CDR3 runs to 15 residues. Per the germline V gene, CDR1 is SGHKS and CDR2 is YYEKEE (reference sequence). The junction had 6 bases not matched to a gene; V was cut back by 1 base and J by 5 bases. The CDR3 sequence is CASSLQRGAGETQYF. CDR3 DNA: TGTGCCAGCAGCTTGCAGCGGGGGGCCGGGGAGACCCAGTACTTC.

This chain joins TRBV3-1 (or the pseudogene TRBV3-2) and TRBJ2-3, with TRBD2 matching over 12 bases. This CDR3 has 16 amino acids. Germline-derived CDR1 and CDR2 are LGHDT and YNNKEL (reference sequence). Unmatched junction bases numbered 6, after V lost 4 bases and J lost 4 bases. This CDR3 reads CASSPGLAGTADTQYF. In nucleotides, the CDR3 is TGTGCCAGCAGCCCAGGACTAGCGGGAACCGCAGATACGCAGTATTTT.

The rearrangement links TRBV7-8 to TRBJ2-4, with TRBD1 as a possible D gene (6 bases). V dropped 0 bases and J dropped 0 bases, with 15 bases sitting between them. This CDR3 region has 18 residues. In germline, CDR1 is SGHVS, CDR2 FQNEAQ. The CDR3 is CASSLARVEGVAKNIQYF. The CDR3 DNA reads TGTGCCAGCAGCTTAGCCAGGGTAGAGGGGGTAGCCAAAAACATTCAGTACTTC.

The chain has TRBV5-1 and TRBJ1-3; 9 bases align to TRBD1. Trimming took 5 bases from V and 0 from J; bases not matched to a gene: 3. The germline V gene has CDR1 SGHRS and CDR2 YFSETQ. The CDR3 loop spans 15 amino acids. The CDR3 bases are TGCGCCAGCAGAATGGACAGGGGCTCTGGAAACACCATATATTTT. Translating it yields CASRMDRGSGNTIYF.

This chain joins TRBV3-1 (or the pseudogene TRBV3-2) and TRBJ1-6; weak D call: TRBD1 (6 bases). Germline CDR1 reads LGHDT; CDR2 reads YNNKEL (reference sequence). With 6 bases removed from V and 9 bases from J, the gap between germline ends came to 12 bases. The CDR3 consists of 13 residues. CDR3 nucleotides: TGTGCCAGCAGTCTCACAGGGTCTTCACCCCTCCACTTT. Translation: CASSLTGSSPLHF.

This clone was recorded once. V usage is TRBV19 and J usage is TRBJ2-1; 11 bases match TRBD2. Germline CDR1 LNHDA, CDR2 SQIVND (reference sequence). The length of the CDR3 is 15 residues. The V gene end was trimmed by 4 bases and the J gene end by 5 bases; junction bases not matched to a gene: 4. The CDR3 sequence is CASSRASGGHNEQFF. CDR3 sequence (DNA): TGTGCCAGTAGTAGGGCTAGCGGGGGGCACAATGAGCAGTTCTTC.

This chain joins TRBV24-1 and TRBJ2-7; D is possibly TRBD2 (5 bases). The V gene's germline CDR1 is KGHDR and CDR2 SFDVKD. This CDR3 contains 11 residues. V was pared by 5 bases and J by 5 bases, with 6 bases between. In nucleotides, the CDR3 is TGTGCCACCAGTGCGGGGAACGAGCAGTACTTC. Encoded protein: CATSAGNEQYF.

This chain uses TRBV18 with TRBJ2-2; 7 nucleotides match TRBD1. The CDR3 sequence is 16 residues long. V gave up 5 bases and J gave up 5 bases; unmatched junction bases: 11. Germline lookup yields CDR1 KGHSH and CDR2 LQKENI. CDR3 sequence: CASSSSKDRKTGELFF. The CDR3, as DNA: TGTGCCAGCTCATCGAGCAAGGACAGGAAGACCGGGGAGCTGTTTTTT.

V and J are TRBV7-9 and TRBJ2-2; TRBD2 is a possible D gene (5 bases). V lost 4 bases and J 2 bases, leaving 14 bases between the germline ends. Germline CDR1 reads SEHNR; CDR2 reads FQNEAQ (reference sequence). The CDR3 length is 16 residues. The CDR3 DNA reads TGTGCCAGCAGCTACAACTACGGGGTTAACACCGGGGAGCTGTTTTTT. Its translation is CASSYNYGVNTGELFF.

This chain connects TRBV27 to TRBJ1-1, with a tentative D call TRBD1 (5 bases). The CDR3 loop spans 15 amino acids. Germline V gene lookup returns CDR1 MNHEY and CDR2 SMNVEV (reference sequence). The V gene lost 2 bases and the J gene lost 4 bases, with 14 bases spanning the gap. The CDR3 sequence: CASSLGQGMGTEAFF. The DNA for the CDR3 is TGTGCCAGCAGTTTAGGGCAGGGAATGGGCACTGAAGCTTTCTTT.